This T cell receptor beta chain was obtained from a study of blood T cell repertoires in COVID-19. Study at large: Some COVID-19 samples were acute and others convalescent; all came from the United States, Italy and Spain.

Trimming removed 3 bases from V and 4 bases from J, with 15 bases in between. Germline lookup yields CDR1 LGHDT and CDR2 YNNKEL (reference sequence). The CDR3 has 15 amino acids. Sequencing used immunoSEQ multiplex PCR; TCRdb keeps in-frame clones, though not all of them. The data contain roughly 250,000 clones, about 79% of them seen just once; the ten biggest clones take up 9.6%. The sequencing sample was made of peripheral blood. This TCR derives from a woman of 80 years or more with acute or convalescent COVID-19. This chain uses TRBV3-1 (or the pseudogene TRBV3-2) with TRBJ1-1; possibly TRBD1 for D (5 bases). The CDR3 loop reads CASSQTGGLGTEAFF. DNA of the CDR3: TGTGCCAGCAGCCAGACGGGGGGATTGGGCACTGAAGCTTTCTTT.